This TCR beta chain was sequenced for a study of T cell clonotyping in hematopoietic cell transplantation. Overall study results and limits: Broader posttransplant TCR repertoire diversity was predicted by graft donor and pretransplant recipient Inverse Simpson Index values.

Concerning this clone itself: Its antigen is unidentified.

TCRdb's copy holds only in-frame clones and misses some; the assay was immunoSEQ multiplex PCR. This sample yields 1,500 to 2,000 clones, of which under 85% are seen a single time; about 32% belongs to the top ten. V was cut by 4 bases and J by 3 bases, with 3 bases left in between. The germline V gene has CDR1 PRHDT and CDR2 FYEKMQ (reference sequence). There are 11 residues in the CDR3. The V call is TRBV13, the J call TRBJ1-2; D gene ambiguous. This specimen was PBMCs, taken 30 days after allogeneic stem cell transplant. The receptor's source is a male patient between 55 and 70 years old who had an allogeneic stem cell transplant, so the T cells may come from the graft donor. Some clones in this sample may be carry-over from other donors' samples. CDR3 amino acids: CASSSYYGYTF. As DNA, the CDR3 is TGTGCCAGCAGCTCCTACTATGGCTACACCTTC.